The T cell receptor beta chain under discussion was sequenced for a study of T cells after yellow fever vaccination. Study-wide results and limits: Abundant clonotypes from the bulk population could get into FACS-sorted repertoires as contaminants.

This clonotype was detected only a few times. The antigen is unknown. MiXCR, run by TCRdb on the 5' RACE reads, gives a single entry per CDR3 protein. In the table there are about 320,000 distinct CDR3 sequences, about an eighth of which are singletons. This clonotype was sampled from a man aged 18-30 years who received the YFV17D yellow fever vaccine. The source was CD4+ T cells sorted from PBMCs, collected 15 days after the yellow fever booster vaccination.

CDR3 sequence (DNA): TGTGCCAGCAGAAGACTAGGAGCGCACGAGCAGTACTTC. Translating gives CASRRLGAHEQYF. The J gene is TRBJ2-7, the V gene TRBV2; TRBD2 might be the D (6 bases). Germline CDR1 SNHLY, CDR2 FYNNEI. The CDR3 covers 13 residues. V was pared by 6 bases and J by 5 bases, with 14 bases between.